This T cell receptor (beta chain) was profiled in a study of T-cell reconstitution after alpha-beta-depleted transplantation in children (dated by TCRdb to 2016 to 2017). A note on the overall study: T-cell immune reconstitution after TCRalphabeta/CD19-depleted allogeneic hematopoietic cell transplantation in children was quantitatively tracked in the study by means of TCR repertoire profiling.

This clonotype was counted many times. What antigen it recognizes has not been identified. Base qualities were left out, and no much larger clone turns up one base away. The library was produced with PCR. The reads were generated on an Illumina HiSeq 2500. TCR library preparation used molecular barcoding, with unique molecular identifiers applied to normalize quantification of the TCRbeta repertoire. TCRdb reanalyzed the raw reads on its own, using fastp at Q25 for trimming and MiXCR for clone calling, and kept in-frame beta chains. One record per CDR3 amino acid sequence lists the most common genes and DNA. This sample has about 200,000 distinct CDR3 sequences in its table, and 13% to 15% of those were observed once. The top ten clonotypes cover 13% of the sample. Via the germline V gene (reference sequence), CDR1 is SEHNR and CDR2 FQNEAQ. From the cysteine through the phenylalanine, the CDR3 covers 12 amino acids. Kept here is only the CDR3 DNA, which spans 36 bases and is read in frame from base 1. V loses 2 bases, J loses 6 bases, and the germline ends lie 8 bases apart.

The sequence came from a human donor who donated a stem cell graft to a child with acute lymphoblastic leukemia. Recombination joined TRBV7-9 with TRBJ2-7, with the D segment identity uncertain. Sequenced material: PBMCs from the stem cell graft donor, taken from the stem cell graft. The nucleotide sequence is TGTGCCAGCAGCTTACCATTAGGCGAGCAGTACTTC. Its protein product is CASSLPLGEQYF.